Presented here are 28 T cell receptor beta chains from one specimen sequenced in a study of OX40 agonist ivuxolimab in advanced cancers. The data were produced by immunoSEQ multiplex PCR, yet TCRdb's version contains in-frame clones alone and is incomplete. The data contain fewer than 100,000 clones, roughly 91% of them seen just once; the ten biggest clones take up under 6.5%. This specimen was CD4+ or CD8+ T cells sorted from blood, taken in a trial of the OX40 agonist ivuxolimab. The receptor set was obtained from an adult with an advanced solid tumor such as melanoma, head and neck, liver or kidney cancer.

As regards this clone: Additional DNA sequences in this sample encode the identical CDR3. The V and J genes are TRBV6-4 and TRBJ2-1, with TRBD1 identical over 7 bases. Losses at the gene ends were 5 bases for V and 4 bases for J; bases not matched to a gene: 5. Germline V lookup: CDR1 MRHNA, CDR2 SNTAGT. This CDR3 comprises 14 residues. The CDR3 nucleotides are TGTGCCAGCAGTCCCGGGACAGCTTACAATGAGCAGTTCTTC. It is translated as CASSPGTAYNEQFF.

The chain links TRBV2 to TRBJ2-1; D ambiguous. Deletions cut 2 bases from V and 6 bases from J, with 5 bases between. The V gene's germline CDR1 is SNHLY and CDR2 FYNNEI. CDR3 length: 12 residues. CDR3 sequence: CASSERANEQFF. CDR3 bases: TGTGCCAGCAGTGAAAGGGCCAATGAGCAGTTCTTC.

J is TRBJ1-2 and V is TRBV6-6; D not resolved. Germline V gene sequence: CDR1 MNHNY, CDR2 SVGAGI (reference sequence). The CDR3 loop spans 15 amino acids. V was clipped by 2 bases and J by 2 bases, with 12 bases between them. Here the CDR3 reads CASSYSRVNNYGYTF. The CDR3, as DNA: TGTGCCAGCAGTTACAGTCGGGTCAACAACTATGGCTACACCTTC.

This chain uses TRBV28 with TRBJ2-2; tentatively, D is TRBD1 (6 bases). This CDR3 has 19 amino acids. V dropped 8 bases and J dropped 5 bases, with 30 bases sitting between them. Germline V gives CDR1 MDHEN, CDR2 SYDVKM. The CDR3 loop reads CASGLQGVGFSPKTGELFF. For the CDR3, the DNA is TGTGCCAGCGGGTTACAGGGTGTCGGCTTTTCCCCTAAGACCGGGGAGCTGTTTTTT.

The rearrangement uses TRBV2 and TRBJ2-1, with TRBD1 matching 8 bases. Germline CDR1 and CDR2: SNHLY and FYNNEI. The CDR3 sequence is 16 residues long. V lost 6 bases and J lost 0; bases outside the gene matches: 7. CDR3 residues: CASRPGQGNSYNEQFF. CDR3 DNA: TGTGCCAGCAGACCCGGACAGGGTAACTCCTACAATGAGCAGTTCTTC.

V is TRBV29-1 and J is TRBJ2-4; no clear D gene. The V end lost 3 bases, the J end lost 4 bases, and 13 bases lay between the germline ends. The CDR3 extends over 14 amino acids. In germline, CDR1 is SQVTM, CDR2 ANQGSEA. The DNA of the CDR3 is TGCAGCGTTGATGGCGGTTCCCCTAAAAACATTCAGTACTTC. Translation gives CSVDGGSPKNIQYF.

This rearrangement joins TRBV7-6 to TRBJ2-7; 10 positions agree with TRBD1. CDR3 length: 14 residues. CDR1 is SGHVS and CDR2 is FNYEAQ in the germline V gene. The V gene end was trimmed by 5 bases and the J gene end by 7 bases; junction bases not matched to a gene: 8. The DNA for the CDR3 is TGTGCCAGCAGCCCTCCGGGACAGGGGCGGGAGCAGTACTTC. It encodes CASSPPGQGREQYF.

This chain connects TRBV27 to TRBJ2-1, with D maybe TRBD2 (5 bases). The V and J ends lost 6 bases and 5 bases respectively, with 17 bases between them. The CDR3 sequence is 15 residues long. Looked up from germline, CDR1 is MNHEY and CDR2 is SMNVEV (reference sequence). Here the CDR3 DNA reads TGTGCCAGCAGACCCCTGGGCCCGGGGAACAATGAGCAGTTCTTC. It yields the protein CASRPLGPGNNEQFF.

The chain is built from TRBV27 and TRBJ2-3, with TRBD2 matching over 7 bases. This CDR3 has 13 residues. Trimming removed 3 bases from V and 5 bases from J; junction bases left unmatched: 2. The germline V gene has CDR1 MNHEY and CDR2 SMNVEV (reference sequence). CDR3 region: CASSLREGDTQYF. In DNA form, the CDR3 reads TGTGCCAGCAGTTTGAGGGAGGGAGATACGCAGTATTTT.

The chain recombines TRBV18 with TRBJ2-7; perhaps TRBD1 as D (6 bases). This CDR3 region has 15 residues. Trimming cost V 5 bases and J 2 bases, with 16 bases left between them. The germline CDR1 and CDR2 sequences are KGHSH and LQKENI. The CDR3 DNA reads TGTGCCAGCTCATCTACCGACAGGAGGACCTACGAGCAGTACTTC. Its translation is CASSSTDRRTYEQYF.

The chain carries TRBV28 and TRBJ1-5, with a weak D call TRBD1 (6 bases). There are 13 residues in the CDR3. The germline V gene encodes CDR1 MDHEN and CDR2 SYDVKM. Trimming removed 3 bases from V and 8 bases from J, with 11 bases in between. CDR3 nucleotides: TGTGCCAGCAGTTTGCCAGGGGCGAAGCCCCAGCATTTT. Protein sequence: CASSLPGAKPQHF.

J is TRBJ2-2 and V is TRBV28, with D perhaps TRBD1 (7 bases). The CDR3 contains 16 residues. The V end lost 3 bases, the J end lost 5 bases, and 16 bases lay between the germline ends. CDR1 MDHEN and CDR2 SYDVKM come from the germline V gene. DNA for the CDR3: TGTGCCAGCAGTTTGCCCAGGGGGGCGGGGACCGGGGAGCTGTTTTTT. Its protein product is CASSLPRGAGTGELFF. Drawing the rest from reference TRBV28 and TRBJ2-2, the complete variable domain is DVKVTQSSRYLVKRTGEKVFLECVQDMDHENMFWYRQDPGLGLRLIYFSYDVKMKEKGDIPEGYSVSREKKERFSLILESASTNQTSMYLCASSLPRGAGTGELFFGEGSRLTVL.

The chain is built from TRBV6-4 and TRBJ2-1, with 10 positions matching TRBD2. The CDR3 runs 13 residues. The germline gives CDR1 MRHNA, CDR2 SNTAGT. Unmatched junction bases numbered 4, after V lost 2 bases and J lost 12 bases. The CDR3 protein is CASSDPPSGRQFF. CDR3 sequence (DNA): TGTGCCAGCAGTGACCCCCCTAGCGGGAGGCAGTTCTTC.

V gene TRBV15 combines with J gene TRBJ1-3; no firm D call. Germline V CDR1 and CDR2: LNHNV, YYDKDF (reference sequence). There are 16 residues in the CDR3. Deletions cut 0 bases from V and 2 bases from J, with 11 bases between. CDR3 residues: CATSRDMGSAGNTIYF. The CDR3 DNA reads TGTGCCACCAGCAGAGATATGGGTTCGGCTGGAAACACCATATATTTT.

The chain links TRBV10-2 to TRBJ2-5, with D perhaps matching TRBD1 or TRBD2 (5 bases each). Germline CDR1 WSHSY, CDR2 SAAADI. The CDR3 totals 14 residues. Deletions cut 9 bases from V and 10 bases from J, with 24 bases between. DNA for the CDR3: TGCGCCAGTGGGGACCCAGGCGGGCCGGGTGGCCAGTACTTC. Translation: CASGDPGGPGGQYF.

J is TRBJ2-5 and V is TRBV27, with 8 bases fitting TRBD2. J gave up 5 bases and V 4 bases, and 6 bases lay outside the gene matches. The CDR3 covers 14 residues. CDR1 and CDR2 from the germline V gene are MNHEY and SMNVEV (reference sequence). For the CDR3, the DNA is TGTGCCAGCAGTTCGTTAGCGGGGTGGGAGACCCAGTACTTC. Its protein product is CASSSLAGWETQYF.

This clone was counted a few times. CDR3 region: CASSSPGTYNEQFF. CDR3 in DNA: TGTGCCAGCAGCTCACCAGGGACGTACAATGAGCAGTTCTTC. This sequence joins TRBV5-6 and TRBJ2-1, with D perhaps assigned TRBD1 or TRBD2 (5 bases each). Germline lookup yields CDR1 SGHDT and CDR2 YYEEEE. The CDR3 consists of 14 residues. The V end lost 3 bases, the J end lost 4 bases, and 11 bases lay between the germline ends.

The V and J genes are TRBV30 and TRBJ2-6, with D unresolved. This CDR3 is built from 13 residues. CDR1 and CDR2 (germline): GTSNPN, SVGIG (reference sequence). Trimming cost V 8 bases and J 0 bases, with 8 bases left between them. The CDR3 DNA sequence: TGTGCCACTGACCTCTCTGGGGCCAACGTCCTGACTTTC. Amino acid sequence: CATDLSGANVLTF. Looking up the rest from reference TRBV30 and TRBJ2-6 gives the full variable domain: SQTIHQWPATLVQPVGSPLSLECTVEGTSNPNLYWYRQAAGRGLQLLFYSVGIGQISSEVPQNLSASRPQDRQFILSSKKLLLSDSGFYLCATDLSGANVLTFGAGSRLTVL.

The genes are TRBV2 and TRBJ2-3; D is undetermined. CDR1 is SNHLY, CDR2 FYNNEI, per germline. V gave up 0 bases and J gave up 3 bases, with 1 base separating them. The CDR3 totals 12 residues. The CDR3 bases are TGTGCCAGCAGTGAAGCTACAGATACGCAGTATTTT. This sequence encodes CASSEATDTQYF.

This rearrangement joins TRBV18 to TRBJ2-2, with 16 bases identical to TRBD2. The CDR3 contains 18 residues. Germline CDR1 KGHSH, CDR2 LQKENI. The J segment lost 5 bases and the V segment lost 2 bases, leaving 5 bases of the junction unmatched. DNA for the CDR3: TGTGCCAGCTCACCAACGGGACTAGCGGGAGGGTGGACCGGGGAGCTGTTTTTT. Translated: CASSPTGLAGGWTGELFF.

The table lists this clone with a few counts. J is TRBJ1-1 and V is TRBV6-1; TRBD1 matches 8 bases. This CDR3 contains 11 residues. Germline V gives CDR1 MNHNS, CDR2 SASEGT. V lost 11 bases and J lost 5; bases outside the gene matches: 4. The CDR3 reads CADRGGTEAFF. CDR3 sequence (DNA): TGTGCCGACAGGGGAGGAACTGAAGCTTTCTTT.

The V call is TRBV4-1, the J call TRBJ2-4; TRBD1 or TRBD2 may be the D gene (6 bases each). V dropped 3 bases and J dropped 0 bases, with 18 bases sitting between them. This CDR3 spans 18 amino acids. Germline lookup yields CDR1 MGHRA and CDR2 YSYEKL. CDR3 sequence reads: CASSHARPGALAKNIQYF. The CDR3 DNA sequence: TGCGCCAGCAGCCACGCCCGGCCGGGGGCGCTAGCCAAAAACATTCAGTACTTC.

The rearrangement joins TRBV5-1 to TRBJ1-1; D remains ambiguous. The germline gives CDR1 SGHRS, CDR2 YFSETQ. With 4 bases removed from V and 5 bases from J, the gap between germline ends came to 15 bases. The CDR3 spans 14 residues. The CDR3 coding sequence is TGCGCCAGCAGCGTTTCCCGGGGAGGTACTGAAGCTTTCTTT. The encoded protein is CASSVSRGGTEAFF.

The CDR3 loop is CASREIPTGVYSPLHF. CDR3 nucleotide sequence: TGTGCCAGCAGAGAAATACCGACAGGGGTCTATTCACCCCTCCACTTT. V is TRBV6-1 and J is TRBJ1-6; 8 bases align to TRBD1. The germline V gene has CDR1 MNHNS and CDR2 SASEGT. Trimming took 6 bases from V and 8 from J; bases not matched to a gene: 12. The CDR3 sequence is 16 residues long.

The rearrangement uses TRBV11-2 and TRBJ1-3; D is ambiguous. The V end lost 1 base, the J end lost 0 bases, and 4 bases lay between the germline ends. Germline CDR1 is SGHAT and CDR2 is FQNNGV. CDR3 length: 14 residues. CDR3: CASSLGGSGNTIYF. The CDR3 DNA reads as TGTGCCAGCAGCTTAGGCGGCTCTGGAAACACCATATATTTT.

J is TRBJ2-1 and V is TRBV2; maybe TRBD1 (5 bases). Germline assignment: CDR1 SNHLY and CDR2 FYNNEI. The CDR3 totals 14 residues. Trimming removed 5 bases at V and 10 bases at J, with 18 bases between. CDR3 nucleotide sequence: TGTGCCAGCAGTCAGTCCAGGGCCAGGCCAGAGCAGTTCTTC. Its protein product is CASSQSRARPEQFF.

J is TRBJ2-1 and V is TRBV6-4; TRBD2 matches at 15 bases. Germline V gives CDR1 MRHNA, CDR2 SNTAGT. Unmatched junction bases numbered 7, after V lost 6 bases and J lost 1 base. The CDR3 extends over 18 amino acids. Written as DNA, the CDR3 is TGTGCCAGCAGCCACCGGACTAGCGGGGGGGGGTCCTACAATGAGCAGTTCTTC. Residues: CASSHRTSGGGSYNEQFF.

V and J are TRBV29-1 and TRBJ2-7; D is possibly TRBD1 (6 bases). CDR1 is SQVTM and CDR2 is ANQGSEA in the germline V gene. V lost 4 bases to trimming and J lost 2 bases, with 15 bases between them. CDR3 length: 14 residues. The CDR3 bases are TGCAGCGTTGTTAGAAGGGACACGACCTACGAGCAGTACTTC. Translation gives CSVVRRDTTYEQYF.